The 13 T cell receptor beta chains below were found in one sample sequenced in a study of blood T cell repertoires in COVID-19. The assay was immunoSEQ multiplex PCR, and TCRdb's table has in-frame clones only and misses some. The profile covers about 320,000 clones, with almost 85% appearing a single time and approximately 7.5% taken by the ten largest. The source material was peripheral blood. These receptors came from a human donor in a cohort sampled during active COVID-19.

The rearrangement links TRBV5-6 to TRBJ1-2, with TRBD1 identical over 10 bases. There are 15 residues in the CDR3. Germline assignment: CDR1 SGHDT and CDR2 YYEEEE. Trimming took 4 bases from V and 2 from J; bases not matched to a gene: 5. In DNA form, the CDR3 reads TGTGCCAGCAGCCCATGGGACAGGGGAAACTATGGCTACACCTTC. Residues: CASSPWDRGNYGYTF.

For the CDR3, the DNA is TGCAGCGCCTCCCTGGGGCGCGGAGATACGCAGTATTTT. Protein product: CSASLGRGDTQYF. This chain uses TRBV29-1 with TRBJ2-3, with D maybe TRBD1 (5 bases). Trimming removed 7 bases at V and 5 bases at J, with 16 bases between. The germline gives CDR1 SQVTM, CDR2 ANQGSEA. The CDR3 runs 13 residues.

CDR3 in amino acids: CASRDRATDTQYF. The CDR3 DNA reads TGTGCCAGCCGGGACAGGGCGACAGATACGCAGTATTTT. The V gene is TRBV7-9, the J gene TRBJ2-3; 9 nucleotides align to TRBD1. Germline V CDR1 and CDR2: SEHNR, FQNEAQ (reference sequence). V gave up 8 bases and J gave up 3 bases; unmatched junction bases: 3. This CDR3 has 13 residues.

The gene calls are TRBV29-1 and TRBJ1-2; D call uncertain. The CDR3 is 12 residues long. From germline, CDR1 is SQVTM and CDR2 ANQGSEA. Trimming left V 7 bases short and J 8 bases short, with 17 bases between. The CDR3 DNA is TGCAGCGCCCCTGGTCAGGATGAGGGCTACACCTTC. Translation gives CSAPGQDEGYTF.

This CDR3 reads CASSPPFGAASGYTF. CDR3 coding DNA: TGTGCCAGCAGCCCCCCTTTTGGGGCAGCGAGTGGCTACACCTTC. V gene TRBV14 combines with J gene TRBJ1-2, with a tentative D call TRBD1 (5 bases). The CDR3 has 15 residues. Deletions cut 4 bases from V and 7 bases from J, with 19 bases between. In germline, CDR1 is SGHDN, CDR2 FVKESK.

The chain links TRBV7-6 to TRBJ2-7; 9 bases agree with TRBD2. Germline CDR1 is SGHVS and CDR2 is FNYEAQ. J gave up 2 bases and V 0 bases, and 8 bases lay outside the gene matches. The CDR3 covers 17 residues. CDR3 protein: CASSLAPASGVAYEQYF. Written as DNA, the CDR3 is TGTGCCAGCAGCTTAGCGCCGGCTAGCGGGGTTGCCTACGAGCAGTACTTC.

This clone has only one observation. The chain joins TRBV11-2 to TRBJ2-7, with 7 nucleotides matching TRBD2. The ends lost 5 bases at V and 3 bases at J; junction bases unmatched: 7. This CDR3 has 14 amino acids. Germline assignment: CDR1 SGHAT and CDR2 FQNNGV. The CDR3 reads CASSRSGLNYEQYF. CDR3 coding DNA: TGTGCCAGCAGCCGTAGCGGGCTGAACTACGAGCAGTACTTC.

This chain joins TRBV7-9 and TRBJ2-7, with 7 bases identical to TRBD1. The CDR3 extends over 15 amino acids. V lost 5 bases, J lost 5 bases, and 12 bases stayed unmatched. Germline CDR1 reads SEHNR; CDR2 reads FQNEAQ (reference sequence). In DNA form, the CDR3 reads TGTGCCAGCAGCACCTACAGGGGTGGTTTCCACGAGCAGTACTTC. Translated, it gives CASSTYRGGFHEQYF.

A word on this clone: The sample carries other DNA sequences with the same CDR3. V and J are TRBV19 and TRBJ1-6, with D unclear. V shed 3 bases and J shed 0 bases, with 9 bases lying between them. This CDR3 has 16 amino acids. The V gene's germline CDR1 is LNHDA and CDR2 SQIVND (reference sequence). CDR3 DNA: TGTGCCAGTAGTATCGACCCGGGCTCCTATAATTCACCCCTCCACTTT. This sequence encodes CASSIDPGSYNSPLHF.

The chain joins TRBV14 to TRBJ1-2, with D unclear. V was clipped by 0 bases and J by 4 bases, with 12 bases between them. The CDR3 length is 15 residues. CDR1 is SGHDN, CDR2 FVKESK, per germline. CDR3 protein: CASSQDESTGYGYTF. CDR3 nucleotides: TGTGCCAGCAGCCAAGATGAGTCCACGGGCTATGGCTACACCTTC.

The genes are TRBV3-1 (or the pseudogene TRBV3-2) and TRBJ2-5; 13 nucleotides line up with TRBD2. V was pared by 1 base and J by 7 bases, with 6 bases of the junction left unmatched. Germline lookup yields CDR1 LGHDT and CDR2 YNNKEL (reference sequence). The CDR3 extends over 16 amino acids. Here the CDR3 DNA reads TGTGCCAGCAGCCAAGGACTAGCGGGGGGAAGGGGGACCCAGTACTTC. Translating it yields CASSQGLAGGRGTQYF.

The chain combines TRBV6-5 with TRBJ1-5; 8 bases align to TRBD1. Germline assignment: CDR1 MNHEY and CDR2 SVGAGI. The CDR3 runs 15 residues. Trimming took 0 bases from V and 4 from J; bases not matched to a gene: 2. The CDR3 here is CASSYSGQGNQPQHF. CDR3 DNA: TGTGCCAGCAGTTACTCCGGACAGGGAAATCAGCCCCAGCATTTT.

The rearrangement uses TRBV28 and TRBJ1-4, with D perhaps matching TRBD1 (6 bases). Trimming removed 8 bases at V and 8 bases at J, with 18 bases between. The germline CDR1 and CDR2 sequences are MDHEN and SYDVKM. The length of the CDR3 is 14 residues. The CDR3 sequence is CASRQLGGGEKLFF. The CDR3 DNA is TGTGCCAGCCGTCAGCTTGGGGGCGGGGAAAAACTGTTTTTT.